What follows are 5 T cell receptor beta chains derived from one specimen sequenced in a study of shared clonotypes between healthy human individuals. Produced via immunoSEQ multiplex PCR; TCRdb's table is partial and in-frame only. The table shows 450,000 to 600,000 clones, with roughly 78% occurring only once. Sequenced input: PBMCs. The receptors shown here come from a middle-aged woman in good health. Some clones in this sample may be carry-over from other donors' samples.

The chain combines TRBV28 with TRBJ1-2, with TRBD1 matching over 12 bases. The CDR3 has 16 residues. Trimming took 3 bases from V and 7 from J; bases not matched to a gene: 9. Germline lookup yields CDR1 MDHEN and CDR2 SYDVKM. The CDR3, as DNA: TGTGCCAGCAGTTTTCCCCTGGGACAGGGGGCGGGTGGCTACACCTTC. This gives the protein CASSFPLGQGAGGYTF.

This clone was counted only a few times. Within the sample, other DNA sequences also encode this same CDR3. The chain recombines TRBV7-8 with TRBJ1-1, with D perhaps TRBD1 (5 bases). Germline V lookup: CDR1 SGHVS, CDR2 FQNEAQ. Between the trimmed V and J ends, which lost 0 bases and 1 base, there was a span of 9 bases. The CDR3 loop spans 15 amino acids. The chain's CDR3 is CASSLAGGGNTEAFF. The CDR3 DNA reads TGTGCCAGCAGCTTAGCGGGGGGAGGGAACACTGAAGCTTTCTTT.

This clone was recorded once. The V gene is TRBV5-6, the J gene TRBJ2-7, with D perhaps matching TRBD1 (5 bases). The germline V gene encodes CDR1 SGHDT and CDR2 YYEEEE. V was shortened by 0 bases and J by 6 bases, with 13 bases between the two germline ends. CDR3 length: 14 residues. CDR3: CASSLGQPSAEQYF. The CDR3 nucleotides are TGTGCCAGCAGCTTGGGACAGCCCTCCGCCGAGCAGTACTTC.

The V call is TRBV11-2, the J call TRBJ1-2; D is perhaps TRBD1 (6 bases). V lost 6 bases, J lost 8 bases, and 16 bases lay in between. Germline V gene sequence: CDR1 SGHAT, CDR2 FQNNGV. This CDR3 is built from 13 residues. The CDR3 region has the DNA TGTGCCAGCAGTTCGAACAGGGTAGGCGGCTACACCTTC. Translating it yields CASSSNRVGGYTF.

The V gene is TRBV18, the J gene TRBJ1-4, with 8 nucleotides matching TRBD1. CDR3 length equals 15 residues. J lost 8 bases, V lost 4 bases, and 9 bases had no gene match. Per germline, CDR1 KGHSH and CDR2 LQKENI. CDR3 sequence: CASSRPGQGQEKLFF. CDR3 nucleotide sequence: TGTGCCAGCTCACGACCCGGACAGGGACAAGAAAAACTGTTTTTT.